The rows below give T cell receptor beta chains drawn from one sample of a study of T-cell reconstitution after alpha-beta-depleted transplantation in children. TCRdb redid the calling of the PCR reads with MiXCR, one entry per CDR3 protein. The sample gives roughly 590,000 distinct CDR3 sequences, roughly 17% of which show up once; 0.8% to 1.1% is in the top ten. This material consisted of PBMCs from the stem cell graft donor, taken from the stem cell graft. Receptors were obtained from a human donor who donated a stem cell graft to a child with acute myeloid leukemia. Both conserved end residues are part of each CDR3. The D gene is left open where the match is weak.

d_call: NA
cdr3_length: 14
v_call: TRBV11-3
cdr3_aa: CASSRTNQGYEQYF

d_call: NA
cdr3_length: 15
v_call: TRBV5-1
cdr3_aa: CASSQGGTSYNEQFF

d_call: TRBD2
cdr3_length: 14
v_call: TRBV7-9
cdr3_aa: CASSLSGGAPEQYF

d_call: NA
cdr3_length: 15
v_call: TRBV30
cdr3_aa: CAWSVRAVMNTEAFF

d_call: NA
cdr3_length: 15
v_call: TRBV19
cdr3_aa: CASSPPTGAIGELFF

d_call: TRBD2
cdr3_length: 15
v_call: TRBV28
cdr3_aa: CASGRGGGGANTQYF

d_call: NA
cdr3_length: 18
v_call: TRBV11-1
cdr3_aa: CASSFRPLDSTKGQPQHF

d_call: TRBD2
cdr3_length: 16
v_call: TRBV6-5
cdr3_aa: CASSYSSGGAYNEQFF

d_call: TRBD2
cdr3_length: 14
v_call: TRBV5-6
cdr3_aa: CASSFSGNQETQYF

d_call: NA
cdr3_length: 15
v_call: TRBV11-2
cdr3_aa: CASSIPSGYQETQYF

d_call: TRBD1
cdr3_length: 15
v_call: TRBV20-1
cdr3_aa: CSARVWDSSSYEQYF

d_call: NA
cdr3_length: 15
v_call: TRBV3-1
cdr3_aa: CASSQGIGGRTEAFF

d_call: NA
cdr3_length: 15
v_call: TRBV7-7
cdr3_aa: CASSRTGPFTGEQYF

d_call: NA
cdr3_length: 13
v_call: TRBV7-2
cdr3_aa: CASSSFRDTEAFF

d_call: NA
cdr3_length: 14
v_call: TRBV4-3
cdr3_aa: CASSQERRDYGYTF

d_call: NA
cdr3_length: 16
v_call: TRBV12-3/TRBV12-4
cdr3_aa: CASSLGPGTANSPLHF

d_call: NA
cdr3_length: 13
v_call: TRBV30
cdr3_aa: CAWSARTNTEAFF

d_call: NA
cdr3_length: 13
v_call: TRBV29-1
cdr3_aa: CSVRKSNTGELFF

d_call: NA
cdr3_length: 13
v_call: TRBV7-8
cdr3_aa: CASRQGQHTEAFF

d_call: NA
cdr3_length: 14
v_call: TRBV20-1
cdr3_aa: CSARRDFGWTEAFF

d_call: NA
cdr3_length: 13
v_call: TRBV24-1
cdr3_aa: CATSAPEVHEQYF

d_call: TRBD1
cdr3_length: 14
v_call: TRBV12-3/TRBV12-4
cdr3_aa: CASSLGDRERGYTF

d_call: NA
cdr3_length: 12
v_call: TRBV12-3/TRBV12-4
cdr3_aa: CASRKGGTEAFF

d_call: NA
cdr3_length: 16
v_call: TRBV4-3
cdr3_aa: CASSQDWSGAGNTIYF

d_call: TRBD1
cdr3_length: 14
v_call: TRBV5-1
cdr3_aa: CASSSGTVGEKLFF

d_call: NA
cdr3_length: 15
v_call: TRBV18
cdr3_aa: CASSRIVGDGTEAFF

d_call: NA
cdr3_length: 17
v_call: TRBV29-1
cdr3_aa: CSVVIGQGTRYTDTQYF

d_call: NA
cdr3_length: 16
v_call: TRBV20-1
cdr3_aa: CSARAGPPGSFYEQYF

d_call: TRBD2
cdr3_length: 15
v_call: TRBV5-1
cdr3_aa: CASSLAGLAGETQYF

d_call: TRBD2
cdr3_length: 14
v_call: TRBV7-9
cdr3_aa: CASRRGGRTDTQYF

d_call: NA
cdr3_length: 14
v_call: TRBV29-1
cdr3_aa: CSVESTGQPYEQYF

d_call: NA
cdr3_length: 14
v_call: TRBV20-1
cdr3_aa: CSARGGSLQETQYF

d_call: TRBD2
cdr3_length: 14
v_call: TRBV11-2
cdr3_aa: CASSLAGETGELFF

d_call: TRBD2
cdr3_length: 14
v_call: TRBV18
cdr3_aa: CASHTSGGLNEQFF

d_call: NA
cdr3_length: 16
v_call: TRBV6-2/TRBV6-3
cdr3_aa: CASSYSPRTSTGELFF

d_call: TRBD2
cdr3_length: 14
v_call: TRBV20-1
cdr3_aa: CSVRDPGGKNIQYF

d_call: TRBD2
cdr3_length: 16
v_call: TRBV27
cdr3_aa: CASSRGLAGGFYEQYF

d_call: NA
cdr3_length: 13
v_call: TRBV10-2
cdr3_aa: CASTGLRNSPLHF

d_call: NA
cdr3_length: 14
v_call: TRBV3-1
cdr3_aa: CASSPGGWFPPQHF

d_call: NA
cdr3_length: 14
v_call: TRBV7-9
cdr3_aa: CASSAVSGWETQYF

d_call: TRBD2
cdr3_length: 16
v_call: TRBV7-9
cdr3_aa: CASSHGLAGLQETQYF

d_call: NA
cdr3_length: 16
v_call: TRBV5-1
cdr3_aa: CASSRPGPSSTDTQYF

d_call: NA
cdr3_length: 17
v_call: TRBV20-1
cdr3_aa: CSARLRGGASGADTQYF

d_call: TRBD1
cdr3_length: 15
v_call: TRBV27
cdr3_aa: CASRARDRDHYGYTF

d_call: NA
cdr3_length: 13
v_call: TRBV29-1
cdr3_aa: CSVEGRFYNEQFF

d_call: TRBD2
cdr3_length: 14
v_call: TRBV20-1
cdr3_aa: CSAKGLAGGREQFF

d_call: NA
cdr3_length: 14
v_call: TRBV4-3
cdr3_aa: CASSQDQIQETQYF

d_call: NA
cdr3_length: 13
v_call: TRBV4-3
cdr3_aa: CASSQLETDTQYF

d_call: NA
cdr3_length: 17
v_call: TRBV4-3
cdr3_aa: CASSQVGQGGNTGELFF